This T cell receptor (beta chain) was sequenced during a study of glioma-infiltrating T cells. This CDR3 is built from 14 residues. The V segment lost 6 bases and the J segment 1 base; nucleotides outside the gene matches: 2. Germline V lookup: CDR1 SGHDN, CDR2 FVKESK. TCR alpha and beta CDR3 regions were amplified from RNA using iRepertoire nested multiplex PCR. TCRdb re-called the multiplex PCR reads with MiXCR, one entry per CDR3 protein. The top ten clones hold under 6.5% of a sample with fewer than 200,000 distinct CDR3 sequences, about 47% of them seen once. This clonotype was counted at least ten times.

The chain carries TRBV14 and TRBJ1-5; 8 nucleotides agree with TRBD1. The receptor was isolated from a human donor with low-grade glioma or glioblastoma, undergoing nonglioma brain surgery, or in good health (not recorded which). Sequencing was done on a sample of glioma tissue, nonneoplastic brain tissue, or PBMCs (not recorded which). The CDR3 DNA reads TGTGCCAGCAGGCGGGACAGGAGCAATCAGCCCCAGCATTTT. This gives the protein CASRRDRSNQPQHF. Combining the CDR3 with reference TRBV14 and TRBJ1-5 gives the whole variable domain EAGVTQFPSHSVIEKGQTVTLRCDPISGHDNLYWYRRVMGKEIKFLLHFVKESKQDESGMPNNRFLAERTGGTYSTLKVQPAELEDSGVYFCASRRDRSNQPQHFGDGTRLSIL.